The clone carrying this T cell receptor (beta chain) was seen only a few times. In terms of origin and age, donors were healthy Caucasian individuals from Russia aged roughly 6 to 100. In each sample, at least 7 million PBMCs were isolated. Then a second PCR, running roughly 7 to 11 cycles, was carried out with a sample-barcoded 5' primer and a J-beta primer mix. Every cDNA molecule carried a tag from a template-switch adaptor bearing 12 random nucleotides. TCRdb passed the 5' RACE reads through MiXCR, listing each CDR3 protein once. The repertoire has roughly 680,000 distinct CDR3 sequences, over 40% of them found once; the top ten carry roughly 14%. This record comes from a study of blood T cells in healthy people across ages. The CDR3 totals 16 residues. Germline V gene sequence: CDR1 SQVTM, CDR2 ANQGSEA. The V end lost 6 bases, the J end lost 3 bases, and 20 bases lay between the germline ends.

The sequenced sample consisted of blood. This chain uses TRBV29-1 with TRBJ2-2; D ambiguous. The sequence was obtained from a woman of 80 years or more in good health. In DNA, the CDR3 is TGCAGCGTGACCGAGGCCTACCCAGTGGACACCGGGGAGCTGTTTTTT. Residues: CSVTEAYPVDTGELFF.